The next 14 T cell receptor beta chains were all read from a single sample in a study of tissue T cells after allogeneic stem cell transplantation. Sequenced by immunoSEQ multiplex PCR; TCRdb stores in-frame clones only, minus some. The sample has about 43,000 clones; roughly 92% are singletons. The material was blood, obtained before transplantation. The receptors were sampled from a woman between 40 and 69 years old who later had graft-versus-host disease after an allogeneic stem cell transplant.

This clone has just one count. The chain's CDR3 is CASSPLDRGFTEAFF. CDR3 nucleotide sequence: TGTGCCAGTAGTCCATTGGACAGGGGGTTCACTGAAGCTTTCTTT. The rearrangement joins TRBV19 to TRBJ1-1; 10 bases align to TRBD1. This CDR3 has 15 residues. V lost 5 bases, J lost 4 bases, and 7 bases stayed unmatched. CDR1 and CDR2 from the germline V gene are LNHDA and SQIVND (reference sequence).

The chain couples TRBV19 to TRBJ1-1; weak D call: TRBD1 (6 bases). The V end was cut by 5 bases, the J end by 2 bases, with 12 bases between. CDR3 length: 14 residues. Germline values: CDR1 LNHDA, CDR2 SQIVND (reference sequence). The CDR3 loop reads CASSVNRANTEAFF. Written as DNA, the CDR3 is TGTGCCAGTAGTGTAAACAGGGCTAACACTGAAGCTTTCTTT.

This sequence joins TRBV18 and TRBJ2-7; D not resolved. Germline lookup yields CDR1 KGHSH and CDR2 LQKENI. This CDR3 has 13 amino acids. The V gene lost 1 base and the J gene lost 7 bases, with 11 bases spanning the gap. In DNA form, the CDR3 reads TGTGCCAGCTCACCACAATTGGACCCGGAGCAGTACTTC. Translated: CASSPQLDPEQYF. Full variable domain (outside the CDR3, taken from reference TRBV18 and TRBJ2-7): NAGVMQNPRHLVRRRGQEARLRCSPMKGHSHVYWYRQLPEEGLKFMVYLQKENIIDESGMPKERFSAEFPKEGPSILRIQQVVRGDSAAYFCASSPQLDPEQYFGPGTRLTVT.

J is TRBJ1-2 and V is TRBV6-5, with D unclear. Germline CDR1 reads MNHEY; CDR2 reads SVGAGI. With 8 bases removed from V and 7 bases from J, the gap between germline ends came to 14 bases. The CDR3 has 12 residues. CDR3 sequence reads: CASSTRVSGYTF. CDR3 DNA sequence: TGTGCCAGCTCCACACGGGTTTCTGGCTACACCTTC.

This chain joins TRBV7-2 and TRBJ2-7; TRBD1 matches at 8 bases. With 0 bases clipped from V and 3 bases from J, the junction kept 7 bases outside the gene matches. The germline V gene has CDR1 SGHTA and CDR2 FQGNSA. The CDR3 covers 16 residues. In DNA form, the CDR3 reads TGTGCCAGCAGCTTAGCGGGGACAGGCGGGAACTACGAGCAGTACTTC. It encodes CASSLAGTGGNYEQYF.

The chain links TRBV19 to TRBJ2-1, with 11 bases lining up with TRBD2. This CDR3 has 14 residues. The germline V gene encodes CDR1 LNHDA and CDR2 SQIVND (reference sequence). Unmatched junction bases numbered 4, after V lost 4 bases and J lost 8 bases. CDR3 protein: CASSTLAGVYEQFF. The CDR3 nucleotides read TGTGCCAGTAGTACACTAGCGGGAGTGTATGAGCAGTTCTTC.

The CDR3: CASSSLAGGIYQETQYF. In nucleotides, the CDR3 is TGTGCCAGCAGCTCCCTGGCGGGAGGGATATACCAAGAGACCCAGTACTTC. V gene TRBV5-4 combines with J gene TRBJ2-5, with TRBD2 matching over 9 bases. The CDR3 is 17 residues long. J was trimmed by 0 bases and V by 3 bases; bases with no gene match: 9. Germline CDR1 is SGHNT and CDR2 is YYREEE (reference sequence).

The V and J genes are TRBV5-1 and TRBJ2-3; 7 bases line up with TRBD2. Germline V gene sequence: CDR1 SGHRS, CDR2 YFSETQ. This CDR3 spans 16 amino acids. With 2 bases clipped from V and 1 base from J, the junction kept 7 bases outside the gene matches. The CDR3 spells CASSFQAGPGTDTQYF. DNA of the CDR3: TGCGCCAGCAGCTTCCAAGCGGGACCCGGCACAGATACGCAGTATTTT. Variable domain in full (rest from reference TRBV5-1 and TRBJ2-3): KAGVTQTPRYLIKTRGQQVTLSCSPISGHRSVSWYQQTPGQGLQFLFEYFSETQRNKGNFPGRFSGRQFSNSRSEMNVSTLELGDSALYLCASSFQAGPGTDTQYFGPGTRLTVL.

This chain uses TRBV29-1 with TRBJ2-5; 7 bases map to TRBD1. From germline, CDR1 is SQVTM and CDR2 ANQGSEA. The CDR3 runs 12 residues. The CDR3 loop is CAVNRDSETQYF. The CDR3 bases are TGCGCTGTAAACAGGGACAGTGAGACCCAGTACTTC.

This chain connects TRBV30 to TRBJ2-6; D ambiguous. CDR1 is GTSNPN, CDR2 SVGIG, per germline (reference sequence). V gave up 2 bases and J gave up 0 bases, with 8 bases separating them. The CDR3 runs to 15 residues. CDR3 sequence: CAWSLQSSGANVLTF. Written as DNA, the CDR3 is TGTGCCTGGAGTCTCCAGAGCTCTGGGGCCAACGTCCTGACTTTC.

Only one count was recorded for this clone. The chain carries TRBV7-6 and TRBJ2-3; D gene uncertain. Trimming pared 5 bases from V and 9 bases from J, leaving 12 bases between. Germline-derived CDR1 and CDR2 are SGHVS and FNYEAQ. The CDR3 is 12 amino acids. The CDR3 coding sequence is TGTGCCAGCAGCGCTAGTGGAGAAACGCAGTATTTT. Its protein product is CASSASGETQYF.

The CDR3 reads CASSSSSGQGLETQYF. In DNA form, the CDR3 reads TGTGCCAGCAGCTCCTCAAGTGGACAGGGGTTGGAGACCCAGTACTTC. This sequence joins TRBV5-4 and TRBJ2-5, with 9 bases that match TRBD1. Germline V gene data show CDR1 as SGHNT and CDR2 as YYREEE (reference sequence). V lost 3 bases and J lost 5; bases outside the gene matches: 11. The CDR3 runs to 16 residues.

The chain is built from TRBV5-5 and TRBJ1-1; D ambiguous. Trimming left V 3 bases short and J 4 bases short, with 16 bases between. The CDR3 is 15 amino acids. Germline V gene data show CDR1 as SGHKS and CDR2 as YYEKEE (reference sequence). CDR3 nucleotides: TGTGCCAGCAGCTCGGATGTGAGTAGAGCCACTGAAGCTTTCTTT. Its protein is CASSSDVSRATEAFF.

The gene calls are TRBV4-3 and TRBJ1-2; possible D gene TRBD1, 6 bases. The germline V gene has CDR1 LGHNA and CDR2 YSLEER. The CDR3 has 16 residues. V gave up 0 bases and J gave up 2 bases, with 13 bases separating them. Here the CDR3 reads CASSQEGGGRNYGYTF. For the CDR3, the DNA is TGCGCCAGCAGCCAAGAAGGGGGGGGCAGGAACTATGGCTACACCTTC.